This T cell receptor (beta chain) stems from a study of blood T cell repertoires in COVID-19. Overall study: Material from acute and convalescent COVID-19 was sourced from the United States, Italy and Spain. The analysed material was cDNA or gDNA that came from T cells, B-cell-depleted T cells, or PBMCs.

In the original workflow: Estimation of nucleated cell counts relied on the amplification of reference gene primers. Method: immunoSEQ multiplex PCR; TCRdb's copy keeps in-frame clones and lacks some. The V and J calls and clone size are taken from that table; D and trimming were inferred from the DNA. Counted here are over 250,000 clones, around 89% occurring once; the ten biggest clones make up just under 1%. The germline V gene has CDR1 MNHEY and CDR2 SMNVEV (reference sequence). CDR3 length: 13 amino acids. V lost 2 bases and J 6 bases, leaving 10 bases between the germline ends. This clonotype originated in a middle-aged woman who had recovered from COVID-19. This sequence joins TRBV27 and TRBJ1-1, with D perhaps matching TRBD1 (5 bases). Sequencing was done on a sample of peripheral blood. The DNA of the CDR3 is TGTGCCAGCAGTTTAGAGGCGGGGGCTGAAGCTTTCTTT. It is translated as CASSLEAGAEAFF.